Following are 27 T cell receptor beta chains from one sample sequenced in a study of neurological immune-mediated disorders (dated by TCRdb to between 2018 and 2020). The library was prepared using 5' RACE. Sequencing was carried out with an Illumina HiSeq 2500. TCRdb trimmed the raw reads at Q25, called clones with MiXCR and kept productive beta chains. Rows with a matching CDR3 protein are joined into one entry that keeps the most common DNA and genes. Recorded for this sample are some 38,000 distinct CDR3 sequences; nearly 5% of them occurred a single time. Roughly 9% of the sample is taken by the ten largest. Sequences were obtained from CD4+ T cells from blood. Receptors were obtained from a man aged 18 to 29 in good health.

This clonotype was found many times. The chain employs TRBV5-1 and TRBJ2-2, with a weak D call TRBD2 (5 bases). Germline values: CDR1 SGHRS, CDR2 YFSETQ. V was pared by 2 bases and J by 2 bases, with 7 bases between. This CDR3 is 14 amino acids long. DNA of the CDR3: TGCGCCAGCAGCTTCGGGGATAACACCGGGGAGCTGTTTTTT. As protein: CASSFGDNTGELFF. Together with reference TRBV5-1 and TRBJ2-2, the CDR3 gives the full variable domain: KAGVTQTPRYLIKTRGQQVTLSCSPISGHRSVSWYQQTPGQGLQFLFEYFSETQRNKGNFPGRFSGRQFSNSRSEMNVSTLELGDSALYLCASSFGDNTGELFFGEGSRLTVL.

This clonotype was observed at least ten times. The DNA of the CDR3 is TGCGCCAGCAGGCTGGGGCAGGCCATCTACGAGCAGTACTTC. It is translated as CASRLGQAIYEQYF. The gene calls are TRBV5-1 and TRBJ2-7; D is perhaps TRBD1 (5 bases). The CDR3 runs 14 residues. The V end lost 5 bases, the J end lost 3 bases, and 15 bases lay between the germline ends. Germline V gives CDR1 SGHRS, CDR2 YFSETQ.

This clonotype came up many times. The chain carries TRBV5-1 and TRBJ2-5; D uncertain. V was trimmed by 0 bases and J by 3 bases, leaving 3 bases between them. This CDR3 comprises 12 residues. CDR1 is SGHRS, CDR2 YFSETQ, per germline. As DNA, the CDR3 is TGCGCCAGCAGCTTGGGGGAAGAGACCCAGTACTTC. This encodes CASSLGEETQYF.

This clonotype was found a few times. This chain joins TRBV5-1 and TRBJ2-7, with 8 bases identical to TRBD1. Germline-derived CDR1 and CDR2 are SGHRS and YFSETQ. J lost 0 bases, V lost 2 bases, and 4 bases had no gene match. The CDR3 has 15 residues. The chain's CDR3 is CASSFTGGSSYEQYF. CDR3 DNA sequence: TGCGCCAGCAGCTTCACAGGGGGTAGCTCCTACGAGCAGTACTTC.

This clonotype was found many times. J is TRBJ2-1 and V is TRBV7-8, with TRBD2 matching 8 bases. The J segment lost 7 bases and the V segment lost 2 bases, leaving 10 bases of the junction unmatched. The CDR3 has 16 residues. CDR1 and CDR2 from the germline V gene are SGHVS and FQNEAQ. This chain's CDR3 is CASSLIQAGGPNEQFF. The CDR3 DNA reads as TGTGCCAGCAGCTTAATTCAGGCGGGGGGACCGAATGAGCAGTTCTTC.

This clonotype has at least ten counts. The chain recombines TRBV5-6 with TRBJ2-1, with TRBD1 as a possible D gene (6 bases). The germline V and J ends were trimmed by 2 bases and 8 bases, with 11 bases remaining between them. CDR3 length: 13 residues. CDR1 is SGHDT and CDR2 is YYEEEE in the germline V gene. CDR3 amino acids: CASSFVAGDEQFF. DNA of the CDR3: TGTGCCAGCAGCTTCGTTGCAGGGGATGAGCAGTTCTTC.

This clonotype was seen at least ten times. The CDR3 reads CASSYTANTGELFF. The CDR3 DNA reads as TGTGCCAGCAGTTATACAGCGAACACCGGGGAGCTGTTTTTT. The J gene is TRBJ2-2, the V gene TRBV6-2 or TRBV6-3; D call uncertain. This CDR3 region has 14 residues. V gave up 3 bases and J gave up 0 bases, with 5 bases separating them. CDR1 is MNHEY and CDR2 is SVGEGT in the germline V gene.

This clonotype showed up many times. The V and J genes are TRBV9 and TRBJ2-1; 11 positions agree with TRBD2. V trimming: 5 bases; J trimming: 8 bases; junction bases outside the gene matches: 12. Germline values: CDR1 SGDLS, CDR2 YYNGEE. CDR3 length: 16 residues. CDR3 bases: TGTGCCAGCAGGCGTAGCGGGGGGGAGGAGGAGGATGAGCAGTTCTTC. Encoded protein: CASRRSGGEEEDEQFF.

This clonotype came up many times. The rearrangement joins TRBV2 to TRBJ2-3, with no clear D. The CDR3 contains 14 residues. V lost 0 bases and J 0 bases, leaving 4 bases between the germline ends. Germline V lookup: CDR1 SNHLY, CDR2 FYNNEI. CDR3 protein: CASSEAFSTDTQYF. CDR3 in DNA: TGTGCCAGCAGTGAAGCATTTAGCACAGATACGCAGTATTTT.

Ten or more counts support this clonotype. The CDR3 is CASGRGAVQDEQYF. The CDR3 DNA reads as TGCGCCAGCGGGAGGGGGGCCGTTCAGGACGAGCAGTACTTC. The gene calls are TRBV5-1 and TRBJ2-7; D is perhaps TRBD2 (7 bases). Trimming removed 7 bases from V and 5 bases from J, with 19 bases in between. The CDR3 runs to 14 residues. Per the germline V gene, CDR1 is SGHRS and CDR2 is YFSETQ. The full variable domain, with the rest looked up from reference TRBV5-1 and TRBJ2-7, is KAGVTQTPRYLIKTRGQQVTLSCSPISGHRSVSWYQQTPGQGLQFLFEYFSETQRNKGNFPGRFSGRQFSNSRSEMNVSTLELGDSALYLCASGRGAVQDEQYFGPGTRLTVT.

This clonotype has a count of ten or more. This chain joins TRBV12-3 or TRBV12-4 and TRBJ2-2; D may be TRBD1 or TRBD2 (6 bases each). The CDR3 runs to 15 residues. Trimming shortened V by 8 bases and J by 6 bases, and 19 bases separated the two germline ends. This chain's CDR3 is CASSGGPRRAGELFF. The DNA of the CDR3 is TGTGCCAGCTCCGGGGGCCCAAGGAGGGCCGGGGAGCTGTTTTTT.

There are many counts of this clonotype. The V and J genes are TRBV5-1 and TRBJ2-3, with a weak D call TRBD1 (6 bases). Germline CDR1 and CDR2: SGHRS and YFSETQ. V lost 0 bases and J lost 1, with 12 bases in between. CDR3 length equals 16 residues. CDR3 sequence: CASSLAIWTGTDTQYF. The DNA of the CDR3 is TGCGCCAGCAGCTTGGCTATTTGGACAGGCACAGATACGCAGTATTTT.

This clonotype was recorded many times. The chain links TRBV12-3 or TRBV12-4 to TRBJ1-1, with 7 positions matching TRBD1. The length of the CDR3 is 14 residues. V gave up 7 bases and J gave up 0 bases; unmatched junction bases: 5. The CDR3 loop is CASILGQMNTEAFF. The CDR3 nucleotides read TGTGCCAGCATCTTGGGACAGATGAACACTGAAGCTTTCTTT.

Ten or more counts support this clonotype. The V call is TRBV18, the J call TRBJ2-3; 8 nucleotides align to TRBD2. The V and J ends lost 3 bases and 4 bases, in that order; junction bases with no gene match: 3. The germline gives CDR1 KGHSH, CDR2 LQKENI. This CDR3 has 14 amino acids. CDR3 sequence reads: CASSPLSGADTQYF. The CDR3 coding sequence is TGTGCCAGCTCACCGCTTAGCGGGGCAGATACGCAGTATTTT.

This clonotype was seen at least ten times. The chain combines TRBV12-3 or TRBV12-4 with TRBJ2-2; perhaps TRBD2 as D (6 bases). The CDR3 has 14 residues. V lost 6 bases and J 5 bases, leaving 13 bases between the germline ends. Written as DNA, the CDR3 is TGTGCCAGCAGCTGGGAGGCGGAGACCGGGGAGCTGTTTTTT. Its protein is CASSWEAETGELFF.

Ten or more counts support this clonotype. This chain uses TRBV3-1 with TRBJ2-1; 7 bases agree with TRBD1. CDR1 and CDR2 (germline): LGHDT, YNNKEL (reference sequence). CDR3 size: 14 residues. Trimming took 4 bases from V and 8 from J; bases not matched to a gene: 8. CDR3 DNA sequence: TGTGCCAGCAGCCTCAGATCCCAGGGGGATGAGCAGTTCTTC. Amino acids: CASSLRSQGDEQFF.

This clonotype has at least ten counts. CDR3 DNA: TGTGCCATGGGGAGTGGGTACGAGCAGTACTTC. Protein: CAMGSGYEQYF. The chain uses TRBV10-3 and TRBJ2-7, with D possibly being TRBD2 (5 bases). Germline V CDR1 and CDR2: ENHRY, SYGVKD. The ends were cut back, 9 bases at V and 4 bases at J, with 10 bases in the middle. CDR3 size: 11 residues.

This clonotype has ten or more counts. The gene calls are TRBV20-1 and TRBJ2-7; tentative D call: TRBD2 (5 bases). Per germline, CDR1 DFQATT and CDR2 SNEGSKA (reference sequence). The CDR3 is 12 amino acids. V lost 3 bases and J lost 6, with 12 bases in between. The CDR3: CSASRNEGEQYF. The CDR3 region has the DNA TGCAGTGCTAGTCGTAATGAGGGCGAGCAGTACTTC.

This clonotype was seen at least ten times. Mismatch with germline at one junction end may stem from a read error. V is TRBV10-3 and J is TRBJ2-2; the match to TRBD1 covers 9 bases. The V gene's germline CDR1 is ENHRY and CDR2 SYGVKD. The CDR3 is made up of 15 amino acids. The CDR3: CAISLQGANPGELFF. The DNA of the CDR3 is TGTGCCATCAGCTTACAGGGGGCGAACCCCGGGGAGCTGTTTTTT.

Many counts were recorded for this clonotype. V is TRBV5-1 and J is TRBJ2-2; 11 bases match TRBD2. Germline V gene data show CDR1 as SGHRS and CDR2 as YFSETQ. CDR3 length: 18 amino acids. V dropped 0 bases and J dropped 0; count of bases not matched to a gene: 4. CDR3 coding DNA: TGCGCCAGCAGCTTGGCCGGGGGACTAGCGGCGAACACCGGGGAGCTGTTTTTT. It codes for CASSLAGGLAANTGELFF.

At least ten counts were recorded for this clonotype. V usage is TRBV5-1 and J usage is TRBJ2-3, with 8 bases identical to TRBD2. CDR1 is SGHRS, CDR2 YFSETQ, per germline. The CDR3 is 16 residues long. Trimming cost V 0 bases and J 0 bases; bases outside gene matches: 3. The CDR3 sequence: CASSLGASGSTDTQYF. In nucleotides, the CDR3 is TGCGCCAGCAGCTTGGGGGCTAGCGGGAGCACAGATACGCAGTATTTT.

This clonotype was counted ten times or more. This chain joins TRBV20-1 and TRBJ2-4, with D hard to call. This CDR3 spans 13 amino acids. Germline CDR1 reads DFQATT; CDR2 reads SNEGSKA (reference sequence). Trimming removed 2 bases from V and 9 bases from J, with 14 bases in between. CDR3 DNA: TGCAGTGCTAGATACCAAGGGCTGGGCATTCAGTACTTC. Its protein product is CSARYQGLGIQYF.

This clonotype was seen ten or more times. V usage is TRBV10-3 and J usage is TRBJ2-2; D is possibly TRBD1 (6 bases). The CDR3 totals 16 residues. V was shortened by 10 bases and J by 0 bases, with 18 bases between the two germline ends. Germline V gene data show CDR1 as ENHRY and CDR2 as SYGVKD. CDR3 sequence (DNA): TGTGCCACCTCGGACAGCAAAAATACGAACACCGGGGAGCTGTTTTTT. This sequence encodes CATSDSKNTNTGELFF.

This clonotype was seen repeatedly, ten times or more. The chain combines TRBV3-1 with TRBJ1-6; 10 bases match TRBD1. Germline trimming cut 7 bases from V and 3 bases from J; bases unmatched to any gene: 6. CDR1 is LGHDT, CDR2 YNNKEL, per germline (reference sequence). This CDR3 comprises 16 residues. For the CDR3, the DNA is TGTGCCAGCACCCGACAGGGGGCAAACTATAATTCACCCCTCCACTTT. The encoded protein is CASTRQGANYNSPLHF.

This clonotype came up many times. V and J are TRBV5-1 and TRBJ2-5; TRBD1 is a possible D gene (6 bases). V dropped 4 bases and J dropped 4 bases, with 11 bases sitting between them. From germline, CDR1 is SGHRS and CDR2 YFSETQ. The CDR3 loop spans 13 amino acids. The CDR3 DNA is TGCGCCAGCAGCCCGGACAGCAGAGAGACCCAGTACTTC. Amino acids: CASSPDSRETQYF.

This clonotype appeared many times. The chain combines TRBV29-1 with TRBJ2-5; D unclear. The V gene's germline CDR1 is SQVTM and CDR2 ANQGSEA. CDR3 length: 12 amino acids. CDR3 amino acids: CSKNDASETQYF. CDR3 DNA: TGCAGTAAGAATGACGCTTCTGAGACCCAGTACTTC.

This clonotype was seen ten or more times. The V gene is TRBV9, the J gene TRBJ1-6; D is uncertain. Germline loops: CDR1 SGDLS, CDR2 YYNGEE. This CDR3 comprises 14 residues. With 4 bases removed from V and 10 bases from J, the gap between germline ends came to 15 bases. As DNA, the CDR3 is TGTGCCAGCAGCTTTGGTGGGCCGGGATCACCCCTCCACTTT. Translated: CASSFGGPGSPLHF.